This T cell receptor beta chain was sequenced for a study of blood T cells in healthy people across ages. Of note for this clonotype: The antigen is unknown.

With a J-beta primer mix and a sample-barcoded 5' primer, a second PCR ran roughly 6 to 12 cycles. TCRdb recomputed calls from the 5' RACE reads with MiXCR, one row per CDR3 protein. The sample consists of hundreds of thousands of distinct CDR3 sequences, roughly half of them appearing once. General observations from the study: Significant beta diversity loss was already apparent by age approximately 42, declining roughly linearly. TCR beta diversity tracked closely with naive T cell percentage.

The sample consisted of blood. The clonotype originates from a woman over 75 in good health.

This CDR3 is CSALPGLADSYEQYF. The CDR3 nucleotides are TGCAGTGCACTCCCGGGACTAGCGGACTCCTACGAGCAGTACTTC. The chain couples TRBV20-1 to TRBJ2-7; 11 bases match TRBD2. The V and J ends lost 6 bases and 0 bases, in that order; junction bases with no gene match: 7. Germline values: CDR1 DFQATT, CDR2 SNEGSKA (reference sequence). This CDR3 spans 15 amino acids.